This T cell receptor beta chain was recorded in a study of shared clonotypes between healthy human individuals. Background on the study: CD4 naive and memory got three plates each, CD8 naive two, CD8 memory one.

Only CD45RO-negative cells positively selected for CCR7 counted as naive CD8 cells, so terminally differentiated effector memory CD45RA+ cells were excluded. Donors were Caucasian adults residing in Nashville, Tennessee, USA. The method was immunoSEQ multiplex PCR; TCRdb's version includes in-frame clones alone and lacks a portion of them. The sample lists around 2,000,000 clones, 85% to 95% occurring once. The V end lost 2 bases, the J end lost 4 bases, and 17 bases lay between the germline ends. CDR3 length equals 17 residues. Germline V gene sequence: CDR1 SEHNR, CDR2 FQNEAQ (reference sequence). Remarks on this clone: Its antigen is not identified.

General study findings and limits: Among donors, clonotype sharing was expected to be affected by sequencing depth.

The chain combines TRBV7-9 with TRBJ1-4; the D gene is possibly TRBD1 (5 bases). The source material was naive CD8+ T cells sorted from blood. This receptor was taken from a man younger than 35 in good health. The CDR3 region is CASSLTSGGKYNEKLFF. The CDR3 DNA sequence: TGTGCCAGCAGCTTAACTTCGGGGGGAAAGTATAATGAAAAACTGTTTTTT. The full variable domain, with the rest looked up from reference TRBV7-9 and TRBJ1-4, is DTGVSQNPRHKITKRGQNVTFRCDPISEHNRLYWYRQTLGQGPEFLTYFQNEAQLEKSRLLSDRFSAERPKGSFSTLEIQRTEQGDSAMYLCASSLTSGGKYNEKLFFGSGTQLSVL.